This is a list of T cell receptor beta chains from one sample in a study of blood T cell repertoires in COVID-19. The assay was immunoSEQ multiplex PCR, and TCRdb's table has in-frame clones only and misses some. The table has about 150,000 clones, approximately 88% seen once. Sequencing used peripheral blood. The receptors come from a man in his sixties with active or convalescent COVID-19. Both conserved end residues are part of each CDR3. Each record gives: J gene, clone size, D gene, V gene, CDR3 DNA, CDR3 protein. D genes are given only for firm matches. Size is omitted from some rows. Given values are once, few, many or a class for expanded clones.

J: TRBJ1-2
size: -
D: TRBD1
V: TRBV29-1
DNA: TGCAGCGTTGGTCCGGGACAGGGGTATGGCTACACCTTC
CDR3: CSVGPGQGYGYTF

J: TRBJ1-2
size: -
D: -
V: TRBV18
DNA: TGTGCCAGCTCAGCGGGACGGCAAACTAACTATGGCTACACCTTC
CDR3: CASSAGRQTNYGYTF

J: TRBJ2-7
size: -
D: TRBD1
V: TRBV4-1
DNA: TGCGCCAGCAGCCAGAACAGGGGAACCGGCGAGCAGTACTTC
CDR3: CASSQNRGTGEQYF

J: TRBJ2-3
size: -
D: TRBD1
V: TRBV29-1
DNA: TGCAGCGTTTTCAGGGGGCTTTATAGCACAGATACGCAGTATTTT
CDR3: CSVFRGLYSTDTQYF

J: TRBJ2-7
size: -
D: -
V: TRBV28
DNA: TGTGCCAGCAGTTTCTTTACATCTTCCTACGAGCAGTACTTC
CDR3: CASSFFTSSYEQYF

J: TRBJ2-7
size: -
D: -
V: TRBV19
DNA: TGTGCCAGTAGTCAACAGGATACCGAGCAGTACTTC
CDR3: CASSQQDTEQYF

J: TRBJ2-7
size: -
D: -
V: TRBV28
DNA: TGTGCCAGCAAGCCAGGGAGGAACGAGCAGTACTTC
CDR3: CASKPGRNEQYF

J: TRBJ1-1
size: -
D: -
V: TRBV3-1/TRBV3-2
DNA: TGTGCCAGCAGCCAAGCGGGGTACACTGAAGCTTTCTTT
CDR3: CASSQAGYTEAFF

J: TRBJ1-2
size: -
D: TRBD1
V: TRBV7-2
DNA: TGTGCCAGCAGCCCCCGGTCGGGACAGCCAATCACCGCTGTTGGCTACACCTTC
CDR3: CASSPRSGQPITAVGYTF

J: TRBJ2-1
size: -
D: TRBD1
V: TRBV7-2
DNA: TGTGCCAGCAGCCGCCCCGGAACAGGGGTTGCGAATGAGCAGTTCTTC
CDR3: CASSRPGTGVANEQFF

J: TRBJ2-3
size: -
D: TRBD2
V: TRBV11-2
DNA: TGTGCCAGCAGCTCTTGGACTAGCCCTACGCAGTATTTT
CDR3: CASSSWTSPTQYF

J: TRBJ2-2
size: -
D: TRBD2
V: TRBV11-3
DNA: TGTGCCAGCCGAGGGCTAGCGGGCGGGGAGCTGTTTTTT
CDR3: CASRGLAGGELFF

J: TRBJ1-5
size: -
D: -
V: TRBV6-2/TRBV6-3
DNA: TGTGCCAGCAGTTCGCGGGACGGTGTTTATAGCAATCAGCCCCAGCATTTT
CDR3: CASSSRDGVYSNQPQHF

J: TRBJ2-4
size: -
D: TRBD1
V: TRBV7-9
DNA: TGTGCCAGCAGCTTAGACGTCGACAGGGAGTCGGACATTCAGTACTTC
CDR3: CASSLDVDRESDIQYF

J: TRBJ1-1
size: -
D: -
V: TRBV6-5
DNA: TGTGCCAGCAGTAAACAGGGACTGAACACTGAAGCTTTCTTT
CDR3: CASSKQGLNTEAFF

J: TRBJ2-2
size: once
D: -
V: TRBV11-3
DNA: TGTGCCAGCAGCAACACCGGAGGGACGGACGGGGAGCTGTTTTTT
CDR3: CASSNTGGTDGELFF

J: TRBJ2-3
size: -
D: -
V: TRBV5-1
DNA: TGCGCCAGCAGCGGGCAACCGGGGTCTAGCACAGATACGCAGTATTTT
CDR3: CASSGQPGSSTDTQYF

J: TRBJ1-6
size: -
D: -
V: TRBV5-1
DNA: TGCGCCAGCAGCCAAGACAGAAATAATTCACCCCTCCACTTT
CDR3: CASSQDRNNSPLHF

J: TRBJ1-3
size: -
D: -
V: TRBV15
DNA: TGTGCCACCAGCAGGCCACAGGGAACTGGAAACACCATATATTTT
CDR3: CATSRPQGTGNTIYF

J: TRBJ2-7
size: -
D: TRBD2
V: TRBV4-2
DNA: TGTGCCAGCAGCCACCAGAGCGGGGAGGCCTACGAGCAGTACTTC
CDR3: CASSHQSGEAYEQYF

J: TRBJ2-1
size: -
D: TRBD1
V: TRBV27
DNA: TGTGCCAGCAGTGAGACAGGGAGGCAGTTCTTC
CDR3: CASSETGRQFF

J: TRBJ2-7
size: -
D: -
V: TRBV9
DNA: TGTGCCAGCAGCGTCACCGGGTCCTACGAGCAGTACTTC
CDR3: CASSVTGSYEQYF

J: TRBJ2-7
size: -
D: TRBD2
V: TRBV6-5
DNA: TGTGCCAGCAGTTCCCCCGCTAGCGGGAGATTCGTGCAGTACTTC
CDR3: CASSSPASGRFVQYF

J: TRBJ2-1
size: once
D: TRBD2
V: TRBV11-2
DNA: TGTGCCAGCAGCTGGGGACTAGCGGGAGGGGATCACAATGAGCAGTTCTTC
CDR3: CASSWGLAGGDHNEQFF

J: TRBJ2-7
size: -
D: -
V: TRBV18
DNA: TGTGCCAGCTCACCACGGGGAGCGACGGTTCCCTACGAGCAGTACTTC
CDR3: CASSPRGATVPYEQYF

J: TRBJ2-2
size: -
D: TRBD2
V: TRBV4-2
DNA: TGTGCCAGCAGCCAAGTCGGGAGGGCCGCCGGGGAGCTGTTTTTT
CDR3: CASSQVGRAAGELFF

J: TRBJ1-2
size: -
D: -
V: TRBV3-1/TRBV3-2
DNA: TGTGCCAGCGCAAACAGGGCCCAATATGGCTACACCTTC
CDR3: CASANRAQYGYTF

J: TRBJ1-1
size: -
D: -
V: TRBV7-9
DNA: TGTGCCAGCACAGAGACGGGGGGAGCCACTGAAGCTTTCTTT
CDR3: CASTETGGATEAFF